The rows below give T cell receptor beta chains drawn from one sample of a study of cytomegalovirus exposure and HLA in healthy donors. Libraries were prepared by immunoSEQ multiplex PCR; TCRdb keeps only in-frame clonotypes and omits some of them. The table records roughly 58,000 clones, roughly 80% of them present only once. Sequencing was performed on PBMCs. The receptors were sampled from a human donor in good health. Each CDR3 is given with its conserved first and last residue. Each record gives: V gene, D gene, J gene, clone size, CDR3 DNA, CDR3 protein. D genes are given only for firm matches. For some rows the clone size is stated as once, few or many, or as a class when expanded; others skip it.

v_gene: TRBV2; d_gene: NA; j_gene: TRBJ2-3; abundance: NA; CDR3nt: TGTGCCAGCAGTGGGTTAGCCCGGGACACATATACGCAGTATTTT; CDR3aa: CASSGLARDTYTQYF
v_gene: TRBV11-2; d_gene: TRBD1; j_gene: TRBJ1-2; abundance: NA; CDR3nt: TGTGCCAGCAGCCGCGGGACAGGGTCGTCGGCCTATGGCTACACCTTC; CDR3aa: CASSRGTGSSAYGYTF
v_gene: TRBV9; d_gene: TRBD1; j_gene: TRBJ2-7; abundance: NA; CDR3nt: TGTGCCAGCAGCGTAGGCGGGACAGGGTCTTCCGAGCAGTACTTC; CDR3aa: CASSVGGTGSSEQYF
v_gene: TRBV5-1; d_gene: TRBD2; j_gene: TRBJ2-2; abundance: once; CDR3nt: TGCGCCAGCAGCTTGATTCCCCCCCTAGCGGGAGGGCGTTGGGGCCGGGAGCTGTTTTTT; CDR3aa: CASSLIPPLAGGRWGRELFF
v_gene: TRBV20-1; d_gene: NA; j_gene: TRBJ2-1; abundance: NA; CDR3nt: TGCAGTGCTTTTCCCTATGAGCAGTTCTTC; CDR3aa: CSAFPYEQFF
v_gene: TRBV9; d_gene: NA; j_gene: TRBJ1-2; abundance: NA; CDR3nt: TGTGCCAGCAGCCCCCGGGGAACAGGGAATGGCTACACCTTC; CDR3aa: CASSPRGTGNGYTF
v_gene: TRBV6-4; d_gene: TRBD2; j_gene: TRBJ2-3; abundance: few; CDR3nt: TGTGCCAGCAGTGAGACTAGCTGGGATACGCAGTATTTT; CDR3aa: CASSETSWDTQYF
v_gene: TRBV5-1; d_gene: TRBD2; j_gene: TRBJ2-1; abundance: NA; CDR3nt: TGCGCCAGCAGCTTGGGGGGAGGGCCTTTCAATGAGCAGTTCTTC; CDR3aa: CASSLGGGPFNEQFF
v_gene: TRBV13; d_gene: TRBD2; j_gene: TRBJ2-1; abundance: NA; CDR3nt: TGTGCCAGCAGCACGACCGGGACTAGAGCCTACAATGAGCAGTTCTTC; CDR3aa: CASSTTGTRAYNEQFF
v_gene: TRBV2; d_gene: TRBD2; j_gene: TRBJ2-3; abundance: NA; CDR3nt: TGTGCCAGCAAAAGACTAGCGGGGGGCGATGATACGCAGTATTTT; CDR3aa: CASKRLAGGDDTQYF
v_gene: TRBV9; d_gene: NA; j_gene: TRBJ1-3; abundance: NA; CDR3nt: TGTGCCAGCAGCGTAGGCGGTGGGGAGTTCGGAAACACCATATATTTT; CDR3aa: CASSVGGGEFGNTIYF
v_gene: TRBV5-4; d_gene: TRBD2; j_gene: TRBJ2-1; abundance: NA; CDR3nt: TGTGCCACCCAGAGGACTAGCGGCCATGAGCAGTTCTTC; CDR3aa: CATQRTSGHEQFF
v_gene: TRBV6-1; d_gene: NA; j_gene: TRBJ1-4; abundance: NA; CDR3nt: TGTGCCAGCAGGGTCCTAAGGGGGGGGGAAAAACTGTTTTTT; CDR3aa: CASRVLRGGEKLFF
v_gene: TRBV10-3; d_gene: TRBD1; j_gene: TRBJ2-7; abundance: once; CDR3nt: TGTGCCATCTGGGACAGGGACCGCTCCTACGAGCAGTACTTC; CDR3aa: CAIWDRDRSYEQYF
v_gene: TRBV15; d_gene: TRBD2; j_gene: TRBJ2-3; abundance: NA; CDR3nt: TGTGCCACCAGCAGAGGCGTGGCGGGAGGAGGAGATACGCAGTATTTT; CDR3aa: CATSRGVAGGGDTQYF
v_gene: TRBV19; d_gene: TRBD1; j_gene: TRBJ1-2; abundance: NA; CDR3nt: TGTGCCAGTAGTTCACGACAGGGCAAATACTATGGCTACACCTTC; CDR3aa: CASSSRQGKYYGYTF
v_gene: TRBV11-1; d_gene: TRBD2; j_gene: TRBJ2-1; abundance: NA; CDR3nt: TGTGCCAGCAGCTTAGCGCCGGGGGGTTGGGATGAGCAGTTCTTC; CDR3aa: CASSLAPGGWDEQFF
v_gene: TRBV28; d_gene: TRBD1; j_gene: TRBJ2-1; abundance: NA; CDR3nt: TGTGCCAGCAGTTGGACAGGGTGGGCTGGAAGCTCCTACAATGAGCAGTTCTTC; CDR3aa: CASSWTGWAGSSYNEQFF
v_gene: TRBV19; d_gene: NA; j_gene: TRBJ2-2; abundance: NA; CDR3nt: TGTGCCAGTAGTACAGACTTCGCGAACACCGGGGAGCTGTTTTTT; CDR3aa: CASSTDFANTGELFF
v_gene: TRBV14; d_gene: NA; j_gene: TRBJ2-5; abundance: NA; CDR3nt: TGTGCCAGCAGCCAATCACAAGAGACCCAGTACTTC; CDR3aa: CASSQSQETQYF
v_gene: TRBV19; d_gene: NA; j_gene: TRBJ1-1; abundance: NA; CDR3nt: TGTGCCAGTAGTATAGTCGTGAACACTGAAGCTTTCTTT; CDR3aa: CASSIVVNTEAFF
v_gene: TRBV5-6; d_gene: NA; j_gene: TRBJ1-1; abundance: NA; CDR3nt: TGTGCCAGCAGCTTAGACAGGAACACTGAAGCTTTCTTT; CDR3aa: CASSLDRNTEAFF
v_gene: TRBV29-1; d_gene: TRBD2; j_gene: TRBJ2-1; abundance: NA; CDR3nt: TGCAGCGCCGACCCTAGAGCGGGGGGGGTTGAGCAGTTCTTC; CDR3aa: CSADPRAGGVEQFF
v_gene: TRBV28; d_gene: NA; j_gene: TRBJ2-7; abundance: NA; CDR3nt: TGTGCCAGCAGCCAAGCGAGTGGTTACGAGCAGTACTTC; CDR3aa: CASSQASGYEQYF
v_gene: TRBV29-1; d_gene: TRBD1; j_gene: TRBJ1-1; abundance: few; CDR3nt: TGCAGCGCCCCAGCGGGGACAGGGAGAGTGAACACTGAAGCTTTCTTT; CDR3aa: CSAPAGTGRVNTEAFF
v_gene: TRBV21-1; d_gene: NA; j_gene: TRBJ2-5; abundance: NA; CDR3nt: TGTGCCAGCAGCAAGATCGAAAGGGGGCGAGAGACCCAGTACTTC; CDR3aa: CASSKIERGRETQYF
v_gene: TRBV18; d_gene: TRBD1; j_gene: TRBJ2-5; abundance: NA; CDR3nt: TGTGCCAGCTCCCCCGGGACAGGAGAGACCCAGTACTTC; CDR3aa: CASSPGTGETQYF
v_gene: TRBV5-1; d_gene: TRBD1; j_gene: TRBJ1-1; abundance: NA; CDR3nt: TGCGCCAGCAGCTTGGAAGGACAGGGGGTAATGAACACTGAAGCTTTCTTT; CDR3aa: CASSLEGQGVMNTEAFF
v_gene: TRBV11-2; d_gene: TRBD1; j_gene: TRBJ1-1; abundance: NA; CDR3nt: TGTGCCAGCAGCTCGGGACAGTTCATGAACACTGAAGCTTTCTTT; CDR3aa: CASSSGQFMNTEAFF
v_gene: TRBV5-1; d_gene: TRBD2; j_gene: TRBJ2-1; abundance: NA; CDR3nt: TGCGCCAGCAGCCCTAGCGGGGGGGGATCCGGCAATGAGCAGTTCTTC; CDR3aa: CASSPSGGGSGNEQFF
v_gene: TRBV5-6; d_gene: NA; j_gene: TRBJ2-7; abundance: NA; CDR3nt: TGTGCCAGCAGCCTGACATATTCCTACGAGCAGTACTTC; CDR3aa: CASSLTYSYEQYF
v_gene: TRBV27; d_gene: TRBD2; j_gene: TRBJ2-1; abundance: NA; CDR3nt: TGTGCCAGCAGTTTCCTAGCGGGGGGGCTTGAGCAGTTCTTC; CDR3aa: CASSFLAGGLEQFF
v_gene: TRBV18; d_gene: TRBD2; j_gene: TRBJ2-3; abundance: NA; CDR3nt: TGTGCCAGCTCACCCACTAGCGGTACCACAGATACGCAGTATTTT; CDR3aa: CASSPTSGTTDTQYF
v_gene: TRBV9; d_gene: NA; j_gene: TRBJ1-6; abundance: NA; CDR3nt: TGTGCCAGCAGCGTAGATGGGCAGCTAAATTCACCCCTCCACTTT; CDR3aa: CASSVDGQLNSPLHF
v_gene: TRBV6-6; d_gene: NA; j_gene: TRBJ1-4; abundance: NA; CDR3nt: TGTGCCAGCAGGGAGGGGGGGGGAACTGAAAAACTGTTTTTT; CDR3aa: CASREGGGTEKLFF
v_gene: TRBV7-3; d_gene: NA; j_gene: TRBJ1-5; abundance: NA; CDR3nt: TGTGCCAGCAGCGCCAACCGGGATCAGCCCCAGCATTTT; CDR3aa: CASSANRDQPQHF
v_gene: TRBV7-9; d_gene: NA; j_gene: TRBJ2-7; abundance: NA; CDR3nt: TGTGCCAGCAGCTTAGGGACAGTAAGACCTCTACTGAAGCAGTACTTC; CDR3aa: CASSLGTVRPLLKQYF
v_gene: TRBV10-1; d_gene: TRBD1; j_gene: TRBJ2-1; abundance: NA; CDR3nt: TGCGCCAGCAGTGGGGGGACAGCCTACAATGAGCAGTTCTTC; CDR3aa: CASSGGTAYNEQFF
v_gene: TRBV4-2; d_gene: NA; j_gene: TRBJ2-7; abundance: NA; CDR3nt: TGTGCCAGCAGCCAAGCCTCACTACAAGGCATCTACGAGCAGTACTTC; CDR3aa: CASSQASLQGIYEQYF
v_gene: TRBV4-2; d_gene: NA; j_gene: TRBJ1-1; abundance: NA; CDR3nt: TGTGCCAGCAGCCGGCGGGGGTCCCAAACTGAAGCTTTCTTT; CDR3aa: CASSRRGSQTEAFF
v_gene: TRBV7-8; d_gene: NA; j_gene: TRBJ2-1; abundance: NA; CDR3nt: TGTGCCAGCAGCTTAGGGGCGGGATATGAGCAGTTCTTC; CDR3aa: CASSLGAGYEQFF
v_gene: TRBV9; d_gene: NA; j_gene: TRBJ2-5; abundance: NA; CDR3nt: TGTGCCAGCAGCCCGAGACTGAAAGAGACCCAGTACTTC; CDR3aa: CASSPRLKETQYF